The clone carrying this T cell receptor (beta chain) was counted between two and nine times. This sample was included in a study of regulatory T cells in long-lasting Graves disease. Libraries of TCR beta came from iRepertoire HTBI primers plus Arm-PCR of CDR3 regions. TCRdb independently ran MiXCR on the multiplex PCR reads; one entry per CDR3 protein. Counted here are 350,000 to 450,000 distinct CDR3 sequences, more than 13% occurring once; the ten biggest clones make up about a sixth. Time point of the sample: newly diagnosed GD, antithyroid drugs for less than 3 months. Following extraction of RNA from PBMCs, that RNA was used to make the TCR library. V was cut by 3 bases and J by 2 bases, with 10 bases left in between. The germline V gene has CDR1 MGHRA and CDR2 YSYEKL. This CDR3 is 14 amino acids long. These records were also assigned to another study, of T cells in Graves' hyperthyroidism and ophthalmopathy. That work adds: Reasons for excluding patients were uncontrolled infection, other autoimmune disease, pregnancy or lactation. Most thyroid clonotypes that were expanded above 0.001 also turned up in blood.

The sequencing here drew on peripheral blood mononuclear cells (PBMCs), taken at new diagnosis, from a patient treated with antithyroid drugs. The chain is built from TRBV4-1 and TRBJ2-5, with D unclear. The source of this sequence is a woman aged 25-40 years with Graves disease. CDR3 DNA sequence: TGCGCCAGCAGCCAGATTCGGCAGCAAGAGACCCAGTACTTC. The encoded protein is CASSQIRQQETQYF.